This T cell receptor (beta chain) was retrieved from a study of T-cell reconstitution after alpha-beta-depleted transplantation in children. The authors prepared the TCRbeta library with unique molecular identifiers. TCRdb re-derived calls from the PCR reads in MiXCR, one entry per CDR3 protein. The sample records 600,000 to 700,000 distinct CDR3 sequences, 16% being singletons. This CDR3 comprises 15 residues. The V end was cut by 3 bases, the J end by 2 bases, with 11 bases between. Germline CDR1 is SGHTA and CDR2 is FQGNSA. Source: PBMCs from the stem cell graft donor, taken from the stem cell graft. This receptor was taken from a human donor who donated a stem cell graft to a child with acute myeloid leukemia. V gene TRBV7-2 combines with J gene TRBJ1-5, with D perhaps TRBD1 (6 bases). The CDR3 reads CASSFRGRRNQPQHF. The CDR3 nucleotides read TGTGCCAGCAGCTTCAGGGGCCGCCGCAATCAGCCCCAGCATTTT.